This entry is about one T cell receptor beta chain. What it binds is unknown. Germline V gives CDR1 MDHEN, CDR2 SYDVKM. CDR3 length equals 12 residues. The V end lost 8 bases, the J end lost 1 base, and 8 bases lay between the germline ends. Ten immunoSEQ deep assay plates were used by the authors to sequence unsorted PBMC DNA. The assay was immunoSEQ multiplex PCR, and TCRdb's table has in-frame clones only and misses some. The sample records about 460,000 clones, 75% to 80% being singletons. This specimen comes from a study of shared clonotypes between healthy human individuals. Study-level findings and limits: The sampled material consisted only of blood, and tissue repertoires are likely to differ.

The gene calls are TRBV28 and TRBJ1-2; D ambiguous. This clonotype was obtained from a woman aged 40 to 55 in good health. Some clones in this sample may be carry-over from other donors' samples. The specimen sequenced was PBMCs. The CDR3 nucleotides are TGTGCCAGCTACAGCCTTAACTATGGCTACACCTTC. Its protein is CASYSLNYGYTF.